One T cell receptor beta chain is described in this entry. This sample was included in a study of blood T cell repertoires in COVID-19. Study at large: Donors in the United States, Italy and Spain gave samples during acute or convalescent COVID-19. T cells, B-cell-depleted T cells, or PBMCs provided the cDNA or gDNA that served as material.

The CDR3 is made up of 16 amino acids. CDR1 and CDR2 from the germline V gene are SGHDT and YYEEEE. With V trimmed by 5 bases and J by 0 bases, 8 bases remained unmatched. Source study methods: It was from reference gene primer amplification that nucleated cell counts were estimated. The table came from immunoSEQ multiplex PCR; TCRdb's copy has only in-frame clones and leaves some out. The V and J calls and clone size are taken from that table; D and trimming were inferred from the DNA. The repertoire consists of about 30,000 clones, with around nine tenths occurring once and the leading ten covering 8% to 9%.

Sequencing input: peripheral blood. V and J are TRBV5-6 and TRBJ1-5; the match to TRBD1 covers 7 bases. The TCR comes from a man between 65 and 85 years old with active or convalescent COVID-19. Here the CDR3 reads CASSKQGLNSNQPQHF. In DNA form, the CDR3 reads TGTGCCAGCAGTAAACAGGGGCTCAATAGCAATCAGCCCCAGCATTTT.